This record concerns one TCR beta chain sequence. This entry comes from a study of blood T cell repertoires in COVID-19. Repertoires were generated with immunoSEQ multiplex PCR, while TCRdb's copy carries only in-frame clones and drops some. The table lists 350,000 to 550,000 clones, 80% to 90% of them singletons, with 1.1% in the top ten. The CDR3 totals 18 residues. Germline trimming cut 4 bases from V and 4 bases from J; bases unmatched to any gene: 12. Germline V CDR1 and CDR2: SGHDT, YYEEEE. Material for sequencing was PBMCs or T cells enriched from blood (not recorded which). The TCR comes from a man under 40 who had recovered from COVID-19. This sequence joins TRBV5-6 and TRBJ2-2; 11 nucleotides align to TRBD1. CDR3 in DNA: TGTGCCAGCAGCCTCGGCCCCGGGACAGGGGGTATCACCGGGGAGCTGTTTTTT. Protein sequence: CASSLGPGTGGITGELFF.